This T cell receptor beta chain was observed in a study of cytomegalovirus exposure and HLA in healthy donors (dated by TCRdb to about 2017). Looking at the study overall: According to an earlier analysis of several hundred of the donors, 150 million to 200 million T cells yielded roughly 110 million unique TCR beta sequences and about 300 Gb of sequence data. Roughly 320 gigabases of sequencing data and around 90 million unique TCR sequences made up an early release that covered about 640 HLA-typed donors. Of the roughly 400 genotyped donors, around 81% fell in the genetic ancestry cluster associated with self-reported Caucasian donors. The study was designed to test whether signatures of past pathogen exposure could be identified by cataloging public T cell receptors. Using immunosequencing, the study profiled T cell repertoires from 550 to 750 subjects and related those repertoires to cytomegalovirus serostatus. A separate validation cohort of about 110 different subjects was used in addition to the 666-subject first cohort. High-throughput TCR immunosequencing, statistical association of individual TCRs with disease status, and machine learning were combined to predict cytomegalovirus infection status. A later analysis re-examined previously published TCR beta repertoires from more than 600 donors and added high-resolution HLA genotyping to investigate patterns of TCR occurrence. Rather than drawing on any new phenotypic data, the later analysis identified candidate immune exposures from TCR beta sequences and the way those sequences occurred across donors. To decide whether each TCR beta V gene segment behaved as functional or pseudogenic, an earlier analysis of some 580 of the donors relied on high-throughput TCR beta sequencing. Donor age, sex, ethnicity and CMV serostatus were compiled alongside the repertoire data. A later genetic analysis took genome-wide SNP genotypes for about 55% of the 666 donors and used that subset as a discovery cohort. Every discovery cohort repertoire had been produced on one sequencing platform. Class I and class II HLA loci were covered by the typing at four-digit resolution. The number of donors typed differed by locus, with roughly 629-640 for A, B, C, DRB1 and DQB1, more than 500 for DQA1, over 600 for DPA1, and under 490 for DPB1. About five DR-DQ haplotypes were handled as single units for association and clustering, since linkage in the cohort was strong. Across 398 genotyped donors of the cohort, an average of approximately 240,000 unique TCR beta nucleotide sequences per donor were sequenced, and approximately 17% of those sequences were non-productive.

The cohort comprised under 700 healthy bone marrow donors. At the time of sampling, all cohort members were nominally healthy, though unrecorded immune exposures were likely present. The donor tested CMV seropositive, placing the donor among the 290 or so seropositive members of the cohort. A peripheral blood sample was collected from each donor, and TCR beta sequencing was performed on peripheral blood mononuclear cells. The Qiagen DNeasy Blood Extraction Kit was used to extract genomic DNA from the blood cell samples. The library was produced with the immunoSEQ multiplex PCR assay. For the multiplex PCR, a mixture combining 60 forward primers for TCR Vbeta segments and 13 reverse primers for TCR Jbeta segments was used. Amplification of the CDR3 region of rearranged TCR beta genes was performed with a multiplex PCR assay on genomic DNA. Amplified TCR beta libraries were sequenced as 87-base-pair reads on the Illumina HiSeq System. For the original study's pipeline: A later analysis counted around 72 million unique TCR beta chains across the 700 or so repertoires, and 10 million to 11 million of these chains were shared by at least two donors. Raw reads were error-corrected and collapsed into unique sequences with a nearest-neighbor algorithm that merged closely related sequences to remove PCR and sequencing errors. Alignment of CDR3 sequences to IMGT reference sequences was used to assign V, D and J gene segments. For a sequence to be retained, a match of at least six nucleotides was required to both a V gene segment and a J gene segment. A rearrangement counted as productive if the CDR3 had no stop codons and remained in frame with V and J, and every other rearrangement counted as non-productive. CDR3 was defined by IMGT convention, running from the second conserved V-encoded cysteine to the conserved J-encoded phenylalanine. The earlier analysis of more than 450 of the donors excluded sequences that lacked an unambiguous match to a single V gene segment. An earlier analysis of about 590 of the donors classified V segments as functional when productive rearrangements were above 56.7% and as segregating when the standard deviation between donors was above 5%. A statistical classification framework was built for diagnosing cytomegalovirus status from the catalog of TCR beta chain sequences. A later analysis assigned V and J genes by comparing TCR nucleotide sequences with IMGT/GENE-DB human TR gene sequences. Using the TCRdist pipeline, a later analysis assigned CDR3 sequences along with most-parsimonious VDJ recombination scenarios. In a later analysis, every TCR beta chain was defined by the combination of its CDR3 amino acid sequence and its V-gene family, and reads without a unique V-gene family were dropped. As a way to deal with suspected cross-contamination and a sequencing artifact, a later analysis dropped more than 500 nucleotide sequences that were highly shared and had low generation probability. For each public chain, a later analysis derived a clonal expansion index from normalized ranks of inferred template counts within each repertoire. In a later analysis, generation probabilities were computed using a VDJ recombination model fitted to out-of-frame rearrangements, and the results were checked against IGoR. In a later analysis, hypergeometric tests were used to score TCR-TCR, TCR-HLA and TCR-CMV co-occurrence, with a repertoire-size bias correction applied to TCR pairs. A later analysis estimated false discovery rates by permuting HLA or CMV assignments 20 times. In a later analysis, co-occurring TCRs were grouped with DBSCAN, and TCRdist sequence similarity was added when clustering was performed within HLA-allele-positive subsets. For co-occurrence clustering, repertoires with fewer than 30,000 or more than 120,000 public chains were excluded, along with about five repertoires with anomalous nucleotide sharing. TCRdb stores this immuneACCESS table with in-frame sequences only. Part of the clones is absent; in the studies checked, under half of the shortfall reflects unresolved V genes, and no reason is known for the rest. The D gene and trimming were derived from the DNA, and the V and J assignments and clone size from that table. The sample includes about 160,000 clones, with roughly 82% observed a single time. The ten largest make up roughly 1.6% of the sample.

The research as a whole found: A further reported finding was that TCR beta sequences accurately predicted the HLA-A and HLA-B alleles for most subjects in the first cohort. A cluster of highly shared sequence variants was judged likely to represent a technical artifact of the sequencing pipeline. In a later analysis, several top co-occurrence clusters were reported to appear linked to parvovirus B19, influenza, CMV and Epstein-Barr virus. In a later analysis, HLA-associated TCR beta chains showed more clonal expansion and lower generation probabilities than non-associated chains that were equally common. V-gene and J-gene trimming of TCR beta chains was associated with a missense DCLRE1C variant in a later genetic analysis, and the association was replicated in an independent cohort. Because counts were too low, 15 to 20 rarely observed V segments, including chromosome 9 orphons, were excluded from the earlier analysis of roughly 580 of the donors. The study listed 150 to 200 TCR beta chains as associated with cytomegalovirus. The only immune exposure information available for the cohort was CMV serostatus. Cytomegalovirus status was reported to be diagnosed by the classifier with high specificity and sensitivity in both the original and validation cohorts. Most CMV-associated TCR beta chains appeared to be HLA-restricted in a later analysis, and the HLA associations seemed to be driven largely by CMV exposure. When HLA alleles, especially DR and DQ, strongly co-occurred, TCR associations were difficult to assign to individual alleles. According to a later analysis, TCR association rates differed among HLA loci, with DRB1 alleles showing the most associated TCRs and HLA-C alleles showing the fewest. Only TCR beta chains were sequenced in this cohort, and the absence of alpha or paired-chain data limited detectable features. Linkage disequilibrium might explain the correlated functional status among segregating V segments, but an unknown experimental factor could not be excluded. Because HLA typing was missing for some donors at each locus, association tests included only the typed subset. The 87-base-pair reads could not distinguish some IMGT-functional V segments, including TRBV6-2 and TRBV6-3, so those segments were excluded. Roughly uniform sequencing depth across donors was assumed in presence/absence analyses, although this assumption may not hold. Specific HLA alleles were associated with around 18,000 TCR beta sequences at a false discovery rate of 0.05 in a later analysis. Compared with the approximately 670-donor mean, donors in an Asian-associated ancestry cluster had fewer N-insertions in productive TCRs, according to a later genetic analysis. Broadly in line with IMGT annotations, most TCR beta V segments showed up in productive rearrangements about 87% or about 30% of the time in an earlier analysis of around 550 of the donors. Across donors, most TCR sequences were observed very rarely, whereas some public TCRs were present in many individuals. In vitro tests confirmed that three of the cytomegalovirus-associated TCR beta chains recognize cytomegalovirus antigens. The authors suggested that the approach could potentially be generalized to other disease states and immunological phenotypes.

From its cysteine to its phenylalanine, the CDR3 spans 15 amino acids. Here the CDR3 DNA is all that survives: 45 bases in frame from base 1. The trim is 2 bases for V and 3 bases for J, with a gap of 14 bases between the germline ends. Taken from the germline V gene, the CDR1 and CDR2 loops are SGHRS and YFSETQ. As to this clone: Its antigen remains unidentified. The record has no base qualities; no much larger clone is one base away.

Source material: PBMCs. The TCR sequence derives from a girl aged 10 to 17 in good health and CMV-seropositive. The V gene is TRBV5-1 and the J gene is TRBJ1-1; matching of 6 bases hints at TRBD1 as the D gene. Read as DNA, the sequence is TGCGCCAGCAGCTTAACCCAGGGGATAGACACTGAAGCTTTCTTT. This is translated as CASSLTQGIDTEAFF.